This T cell receptor beta chain was captured in a study of blood T cell repertoires in COVID-19. Profiled with immunoSEQ multiplex PCR; TCRdb holds only in-frame clones, not every one. The table shows about 190,000 clones, with about three quarters occurring only once. The length of the CDR3 is 14 residues. Looked up from germline, CDR1 is MDHEN and CDR2 is SYDVKM. V was trimmed by 5 bases and J by 6 bases, leaving 14 bases between them. This clone came up a few times. The sequence came from a woman older than 75 with active or convalescent COVID-19. The chain couples TRBV28 to TRBJ1-5, with D perhaps TRBD1 (5 bases). Material for sequencing was peripheral blood. CDR3 sequence reads: CASSSPGVAQPQHF. CDR3 nucleotide sequence: TGTGCCAGCAGTAGCCCGGGGGTGGCTCAGCCCCAGCATTTT.